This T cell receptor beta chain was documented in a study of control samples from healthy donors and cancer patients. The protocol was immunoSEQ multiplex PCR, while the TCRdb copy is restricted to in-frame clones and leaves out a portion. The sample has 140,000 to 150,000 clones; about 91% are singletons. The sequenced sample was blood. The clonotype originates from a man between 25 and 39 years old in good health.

DNA for the CDR3: TGTGCCAGCCGAGACACAGGGAGCTTAGGCTACACCTTC. Encoded protein: CASRDTGSLGYTF. V gene TRBV28 combines with J gene TRBJ1-2; the D gene is possibly TRBD1 (6 bases). In germline, CDR1 is MDHEN, CDR2 SYDVKM. The CDR3 has 13 residues. Trimming took off 8 bases at V and 8 bases at J, with 18 bases between the two ends.